A single sample is the source of the 8 T cell receptor beta chains below, sequenced in a study of blood T cell repertoires in COVID-19. Profiling relied on immunoSEQ multiplex PCR, and the TCRdb table lists in-frame clones only, not all of them. The table lists about 180,000 clones, over 75% of them singletons. Sequenced sample: peripheral blood. These receptors were collected from a woman between 65 and 79 years old with acute or convalescent COVID-19.

The CDR3 DNA is TGTGCCACCAGCAGAGACAGGGCCTCCTACAATGAGCAGTTCTTC. It is translated as CATSRDRASYNEQFF. This chain uses TRBV15 with TRBJ2-1; possible D gene TRBD1, 5 bases. This CDR3 spans 15 amino acids. Per germline, CDR1 LNHNV and CDR2 YYDKDF (reference sequence). V lost 0 bases and J lost 0, with 6 bases in between.

The chain uses TRBV5-1 and TRBJ2-5, with a possible D match to TRBD1 (5 bases). Germline lookup yields CDR1 SGHRS and CDR2 YFSETQ. The CDR3 is 17 amino acids. Between the trimmed V and J ends, which lost 3 bases and 2 bases, there was a span of 20 bases. As DNA, the CDR3 is TGCGCCAGCAGCTACCCGGACATCCGGGCAAGACAAGAGACCCAGTACTTC. Its protein is CASSYPDIRARQETQYF.

CDR3 in amino acids: CASSHGLAGREQFF. CDR3 DNA sequence: TGTGCCAGCAGCCATGGACTAGCGGGAAGGGAGCAGTTCTTC. The chain combines TRBV3-1 (or the pseudogene TRBV3-2) with TRBJ2-1, with TRBD2 identical over 12 bases. Germline loops: CDR1 LGHDT, CDR2 YNNKEL (reference sequence). The CDR3 contains 14 residues. The V and J ends lost 3 bases and 10 bases, in that order; junction bases with no gene match: 4.

The V gene is TRBV9, the J gene TRBJ2-5; TRBD2 matches 7 bases. CDR3 length: 15 amino acids. Germline CDR1 SGDLS, CDR2 YYNGEE. V was clipped by 2 bases and J by 5 bases; unmatched bases: 9. The CDR3 sequence: CASSVTAGFTETQYF. In DNA form, the CDR3 reads TGTGCCAGCAGCGTTACAGCGGGATTCACCGAGACCCAGTACTTC. Full variable domain (rest looked up from reference TRBV9 and TRBJ2-5): DSGVTQTPKHLITATGQRVTLRCSPRSGDLSVYWYQQSLDQGLQFLIQYYNGEERAKGNILERFSAQQFPDLHSELNLSSLELGDSALYFCASSVTAGFTETQYFGPGTRLLVL.

The chain is built from TRBV5-1 and TRBJ1-5, with TRBD1 matching over 7 bases. Germline CDR1 reads SGHRS; CDR2 reads YFSETQ. The length of the CDR3 is 13 residues. The J segment lost 4 bases and the V segment lost 2 bases, leaving 0 bases of the junction unmatched. Here the CDR3 reads CASSLQGNQPQHF. CDR3 bases: TGCGCCAGCAGCTTACAGGGGAATCAGCCCCAGCATTTT.

V gene TRBV6-6 combines with J gene TRBJ2-2; 7 nucleotides line up with TRBD2. Germline trimming cut 6 bases from V and 6 bases from J; bases unmatched to any gene: 4. The V gene's germline CDR1 is MNHNY and CDR2 SVGAGI (reference sequence). The CDR3 length is 13 residues. In DNA form, the CDR3 reads TGTGCCAGCAGGCGGGAGTTTGCCGGGGAGCTGTTTTTT. Amino acid sequence: CASRREFAGELFF.

The J gene is TRBJ2-1, the V gene TRBV3-1 (or the pseudogene TRBV3-2); 14 nucleotides match TRBD2. CDR3 size: 20 residues. Per the germline V gene, CDR1 is LGHDT and CDR2 is YNNKEL (reference sequence). J lost 0 bases, V lost 4 bases, and 11 bases had no gene match. The CDR3 reads CASSPGTSGSILSSYNEQFF. CDR3 bases: TGTGCCAGCAGCCCTGGGACTAGCGGGAGCATTCTTAGCTCCTACAATGAGCAGTTCTTC.

The gene calls are TRBV24-1 and TRBJ2-1, with TRBD2 as a possible D gene (5 bases). CDR1 is KGHDR, CDR2 SFDVKD, per germline. There are 16 residues in the CDR3. V lost 12 bases, J lost 4 bases, and 24 bases lay in between. The CDR3 sequence: CAPSGGSGPRYNEQFF. For the CDR3, the DNA is TGTGCCCCCTCAGGAGGCTCGGGTCCACGGTACAATGAGCAGTTCTTC.